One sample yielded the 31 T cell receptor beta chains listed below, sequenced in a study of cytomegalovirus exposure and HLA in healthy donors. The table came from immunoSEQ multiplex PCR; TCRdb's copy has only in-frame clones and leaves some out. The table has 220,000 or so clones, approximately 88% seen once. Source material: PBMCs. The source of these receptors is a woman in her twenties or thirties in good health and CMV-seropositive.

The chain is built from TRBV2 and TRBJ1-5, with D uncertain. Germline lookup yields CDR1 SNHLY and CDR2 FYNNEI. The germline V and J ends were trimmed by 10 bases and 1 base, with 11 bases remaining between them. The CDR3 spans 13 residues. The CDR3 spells CATGLGSNQPQHF. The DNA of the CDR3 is TGTGCCACCGGTTTAGGGAGCAATCAGCCCCAGCATTTT.

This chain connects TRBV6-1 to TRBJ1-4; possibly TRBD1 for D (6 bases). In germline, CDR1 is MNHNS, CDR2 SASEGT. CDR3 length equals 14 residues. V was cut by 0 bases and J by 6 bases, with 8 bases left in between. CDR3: CASSEAGADEKLFF. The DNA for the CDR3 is TGTGCCAGCAGTGAAGCGGGGGCAGATGAAAAACTGTTTTTT.

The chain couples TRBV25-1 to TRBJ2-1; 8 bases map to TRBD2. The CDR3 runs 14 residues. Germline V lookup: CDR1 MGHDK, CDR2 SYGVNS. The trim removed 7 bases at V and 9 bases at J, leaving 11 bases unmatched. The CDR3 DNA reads TGTGCCAGCACCTTAAGGACTAGCCCCGGTGAGCAGTTCTTC. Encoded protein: CASTLRTSPGEQFF. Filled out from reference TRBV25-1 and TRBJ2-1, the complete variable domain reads EADIYQTPRYLVIGTGKKITLECSQTMGHDKMYWYQQDPGMELHLIHYSYGVNSTEKGDLSSESTVSRIRTEHFPLTLESARPSHTSQYLCASTLRTSPGEQFFGPGTRLTVL.

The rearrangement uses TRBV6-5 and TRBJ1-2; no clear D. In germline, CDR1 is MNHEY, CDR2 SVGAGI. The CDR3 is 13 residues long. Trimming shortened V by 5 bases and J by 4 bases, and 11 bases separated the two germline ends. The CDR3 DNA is TGTGCCAGCAGTCCCAATCCGTTCTATGGCTACACCTTC. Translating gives CASSPNPFYGYTF.

The CDR3 sequence is CASSSRQAAYEQYF. In DNA, the CDR3 is TGTGCCAGCAGTTCGAGACAGGCTGCCTACGAGCAGTACTTC. The chain has TRBV27 and TRBJ2-7; D may be TRBD1 (6 bases). This CDR3 is built from 14 residues. Deletions cut 4 bases from V and 2 bases from J, with 12 bases between. Germline V gives CDR1 MNHEY, CDR2 SMNVEV (reference sequence).

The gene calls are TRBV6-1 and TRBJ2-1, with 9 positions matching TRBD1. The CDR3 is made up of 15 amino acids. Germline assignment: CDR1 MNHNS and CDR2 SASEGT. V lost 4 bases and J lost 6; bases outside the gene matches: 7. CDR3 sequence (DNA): TGTGCCAGCAGTGCGGGGACAGGGTTTTCCAATGAGCAGTTCTTC. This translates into CASSAGTGFSNEQFF.

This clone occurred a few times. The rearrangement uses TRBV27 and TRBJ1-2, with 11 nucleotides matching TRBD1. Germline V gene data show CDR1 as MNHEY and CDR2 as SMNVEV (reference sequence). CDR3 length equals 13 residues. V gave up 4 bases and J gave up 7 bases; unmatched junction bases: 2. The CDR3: CASSSGQGVGYTF. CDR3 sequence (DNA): TGTGCCAGCAGTTCGGGACAGGGGGTTGGCTACACCTTC.

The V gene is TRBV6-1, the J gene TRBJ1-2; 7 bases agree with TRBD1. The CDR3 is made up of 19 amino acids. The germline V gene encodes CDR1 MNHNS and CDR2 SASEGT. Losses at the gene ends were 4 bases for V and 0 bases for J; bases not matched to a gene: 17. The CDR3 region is CASSGTDFGTVLANYGYTF. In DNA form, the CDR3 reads TGTGCCAGCAGTGGGACGGATTTTGGGACAGTGTTAGCTAACTATGGCTACACCTTC.

CDR3 protein: CASSSLASSGANVLTF. The CDR3 bases are TGTGCCAGCAGTTCCCTTGCCAGCTCTGGGGCCAACGTCCTGACTTTC. The J gene is TRBJ2-6, the V gene TRBV28; no definite D call. The length of the CDR3 is 16 residues. V lost 4 bases, J lost 0 bases, and 10 bases lay in between. CDR1 and CDR2 from the germline V gene are MDHEN and SYDVKM.

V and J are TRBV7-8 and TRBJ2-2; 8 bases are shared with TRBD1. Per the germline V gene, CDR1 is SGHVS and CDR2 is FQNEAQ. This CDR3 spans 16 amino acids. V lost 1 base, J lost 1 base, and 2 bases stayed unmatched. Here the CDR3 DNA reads TGTGCCAGCAGCTTAGGACAGGGGATGAACACCGGGGAGCTGTTTTTT. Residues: CASSLGQGMNTGELFF.

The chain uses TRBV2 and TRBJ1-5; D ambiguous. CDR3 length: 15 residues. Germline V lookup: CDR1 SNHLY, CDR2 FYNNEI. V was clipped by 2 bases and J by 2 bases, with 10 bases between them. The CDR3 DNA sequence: TGTGCCAGCAGTGAATTGGGGTCGCGCAATCAGCCCCAGCATTTT. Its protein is CASSELGSRNQPQHF.

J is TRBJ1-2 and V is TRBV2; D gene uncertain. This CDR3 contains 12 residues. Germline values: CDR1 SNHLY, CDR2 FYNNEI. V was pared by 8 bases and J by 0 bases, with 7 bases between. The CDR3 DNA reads TGTGCCAGCTTCCGGACTAACTATGGCTACACCTTC. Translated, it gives CASFRTNYGYTF. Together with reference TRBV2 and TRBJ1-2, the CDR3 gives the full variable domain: EPEVTQTPSHQVTQMGQEVILRCVPISNHLYFYWYRQILGQKVEFLVSFYNNEISEKSEIFDDQFSVERPDGSNFTLKIRSTKLEDSAMYFCASFRTNYGYTFGSGTRLTVV.

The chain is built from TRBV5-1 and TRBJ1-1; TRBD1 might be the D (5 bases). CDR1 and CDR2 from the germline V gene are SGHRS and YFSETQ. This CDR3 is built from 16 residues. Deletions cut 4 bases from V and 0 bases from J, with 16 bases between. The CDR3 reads CASSPGRNIMNTEAFF. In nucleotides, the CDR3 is TGCGCCAGCAGCCCGGGACGGAACATTATGAACACTGAAGCTTTCTTT.

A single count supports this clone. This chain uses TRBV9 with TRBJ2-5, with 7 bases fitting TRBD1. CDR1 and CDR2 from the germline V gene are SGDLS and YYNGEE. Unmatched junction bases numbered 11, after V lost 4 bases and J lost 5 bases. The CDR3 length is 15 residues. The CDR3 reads CASSKTTGQGETQYF. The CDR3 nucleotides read TGTGCCAGCAGCAAAACGACAGGGCAGGGGGAGACCCAGTACTTC.

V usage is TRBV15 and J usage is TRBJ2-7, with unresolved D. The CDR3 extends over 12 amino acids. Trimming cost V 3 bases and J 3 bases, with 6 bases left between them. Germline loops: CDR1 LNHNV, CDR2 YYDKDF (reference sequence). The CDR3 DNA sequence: TGTGCCACCAGCAGCGGCCGCTACGAGCAGTACTTC. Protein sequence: CATSSGRYEQYF. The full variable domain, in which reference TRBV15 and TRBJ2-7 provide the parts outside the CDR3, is DAMVIQNPRYQVTQFGKPVTLSCSQTLNHNVMYWYQQKSSQAPKLLFHYYDKDFNNEADTPDNFQSRRPNTSFCFLDIRSPGLGDTAMYLCATSSGRYEQYFGPGTRLTVT.

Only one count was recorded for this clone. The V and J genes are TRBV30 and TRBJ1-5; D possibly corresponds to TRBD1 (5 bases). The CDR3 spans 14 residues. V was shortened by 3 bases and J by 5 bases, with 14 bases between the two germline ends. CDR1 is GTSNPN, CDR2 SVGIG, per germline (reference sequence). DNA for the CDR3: TGTGCCTGGAGCGCCCCAGGGAAAGATCAGCCCCAGCATTTT. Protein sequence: CAWSAPGKDQPQHF.

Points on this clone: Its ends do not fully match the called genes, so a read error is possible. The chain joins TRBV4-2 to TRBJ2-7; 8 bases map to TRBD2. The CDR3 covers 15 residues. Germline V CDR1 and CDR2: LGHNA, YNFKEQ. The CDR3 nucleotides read TGTGCCAGCAGCCAAGGGACTAGCTACTCCTCCGAGCAGTACTTC. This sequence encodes CASSQGTSYSSEQYF.

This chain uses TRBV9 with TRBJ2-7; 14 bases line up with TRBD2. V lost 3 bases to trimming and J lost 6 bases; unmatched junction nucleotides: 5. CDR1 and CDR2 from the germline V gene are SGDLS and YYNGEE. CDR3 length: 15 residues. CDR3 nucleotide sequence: TGTGCCAGCAGCGCCGCGGGACTAGCGGGAGCCGAGCAGTACTTC. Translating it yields CASSAAGLAGAEQYF.

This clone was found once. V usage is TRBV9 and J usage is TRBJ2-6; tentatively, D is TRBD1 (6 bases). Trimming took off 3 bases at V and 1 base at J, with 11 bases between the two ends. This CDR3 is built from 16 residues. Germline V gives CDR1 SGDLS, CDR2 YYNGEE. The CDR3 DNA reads TGTGCCAGCAGCGGACCTCAGGGGTCTGGGGCCAACGTCCTGACTTTC. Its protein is CASSGPQGSGANVLTF.

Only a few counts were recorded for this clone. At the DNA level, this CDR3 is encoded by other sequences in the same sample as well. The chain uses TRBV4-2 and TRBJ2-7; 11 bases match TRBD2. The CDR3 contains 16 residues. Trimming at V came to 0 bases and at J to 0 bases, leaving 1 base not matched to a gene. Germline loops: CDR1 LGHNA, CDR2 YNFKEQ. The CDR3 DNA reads TGTGCCAGCAGCCAAGATGGGACTAGCGGCTCCTACGAGCAGTACTTC. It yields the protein CASSQDGTSGSYEQYF.

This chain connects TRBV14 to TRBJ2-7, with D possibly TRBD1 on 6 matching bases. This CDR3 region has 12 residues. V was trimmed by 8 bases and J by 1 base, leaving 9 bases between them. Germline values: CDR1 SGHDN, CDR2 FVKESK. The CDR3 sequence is CASGQGSYEQYF. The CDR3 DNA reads TGTGCCAGCGGGCAGGGGTCCTACGAGCAGTACTTC.

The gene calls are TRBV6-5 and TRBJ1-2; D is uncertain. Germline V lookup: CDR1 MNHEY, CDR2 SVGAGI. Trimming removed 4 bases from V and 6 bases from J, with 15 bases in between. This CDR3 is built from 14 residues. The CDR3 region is CASSSSRPHDGYTF. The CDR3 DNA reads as TGTGCCAGCAGTTCAAGCCGGCCCCACGATGGCTACACCTTC.

CDR3 nucleotide sequence: TGTGCCAGCTGGAGCGGGAAGGCCTACGAGCAGTACTTC. It specifies CASWSGKAYEQYF. V usage is TRBV2 and J usage is TRBJ2-7; TRBD2 matches 7 bases. The germline V gene encodes CDR1 SNHLY and CDR2 FYNNEI. The V and J ends lost 8 bases and 2 bases, in that order; junction bases with no gene match: 6. CDR3 length equals 13 residues.

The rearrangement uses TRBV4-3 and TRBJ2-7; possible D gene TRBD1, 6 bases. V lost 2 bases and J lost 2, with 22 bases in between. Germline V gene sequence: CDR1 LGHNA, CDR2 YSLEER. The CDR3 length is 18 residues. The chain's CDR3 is CASSQQTPWVGQTYEQYF. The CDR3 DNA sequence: TGCGCCAGCAGCCAACAGACTCCATGGGTAGGACAGACCTACGAGCAGTACTTC.

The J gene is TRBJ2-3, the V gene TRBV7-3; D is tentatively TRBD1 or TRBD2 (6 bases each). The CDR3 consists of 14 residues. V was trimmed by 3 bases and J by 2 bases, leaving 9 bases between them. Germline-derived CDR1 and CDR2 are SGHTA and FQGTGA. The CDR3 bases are TGTGCCAGCAGCTTCGGGGGCATCACAGATACGCAGTATTTT. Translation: CASSFGGITDTQYF.

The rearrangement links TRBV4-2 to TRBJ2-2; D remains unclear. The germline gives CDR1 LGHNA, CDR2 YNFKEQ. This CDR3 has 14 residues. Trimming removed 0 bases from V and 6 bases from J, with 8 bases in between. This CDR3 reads CASSQDFSAGELFF. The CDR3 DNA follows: TGTGCCAGCAGCCAAGATTTTTCGGCCGGGGAGCTGTTTTTT.

This chain's CDR3 is CASSSGQGRTEAFF. As DNA, the CDR3 is TGCGCCAGCAGCTCTGGACAGGGGCGGACTGAAGCTTTCTTT. The rearrangement links TRBV5-1 to TRBJ1-1, with TRBD1 matching 9 bases. CDR1 and CDR2 (germline): SGHRS, YFSETQ. The CDR3 has 14 residues. V lost 3 bases, J lost 5 bases, and 5 bases stayed unmatched.

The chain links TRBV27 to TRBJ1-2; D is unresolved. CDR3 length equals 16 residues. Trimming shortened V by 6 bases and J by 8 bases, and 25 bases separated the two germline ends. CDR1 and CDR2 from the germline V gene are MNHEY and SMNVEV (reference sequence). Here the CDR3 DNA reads TGTGCCAGCAGCAGTTTATCGTGGGCGAACCGAGAGGGCTACACCTTC. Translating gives CASSSLSWANREGYTF.

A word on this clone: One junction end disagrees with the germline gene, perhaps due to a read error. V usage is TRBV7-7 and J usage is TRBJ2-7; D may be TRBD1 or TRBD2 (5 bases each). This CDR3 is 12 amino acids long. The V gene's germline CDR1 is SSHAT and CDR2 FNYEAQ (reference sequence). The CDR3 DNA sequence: TGTGCTAGCAGCTTAGGGGACGGCGAGCAGTACTTC. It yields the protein CASSLGDGEQYF.

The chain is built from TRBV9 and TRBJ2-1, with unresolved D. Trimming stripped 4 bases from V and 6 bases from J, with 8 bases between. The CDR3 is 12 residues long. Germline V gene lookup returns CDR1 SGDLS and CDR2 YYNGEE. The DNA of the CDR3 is TGTGCCAGCAGCAAACAGACCAATGAGCAGTTCTTC. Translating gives CASSKQTNEQFF.

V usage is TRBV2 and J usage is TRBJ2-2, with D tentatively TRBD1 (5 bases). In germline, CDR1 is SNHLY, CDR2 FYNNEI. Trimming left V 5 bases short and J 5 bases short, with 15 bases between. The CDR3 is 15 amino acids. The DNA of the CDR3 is TGTGCCAGCAGTTCTCAACGGGCAGGGACCGGGGAGCTGTTTTTT. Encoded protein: CASSSQRAGTGELFF.